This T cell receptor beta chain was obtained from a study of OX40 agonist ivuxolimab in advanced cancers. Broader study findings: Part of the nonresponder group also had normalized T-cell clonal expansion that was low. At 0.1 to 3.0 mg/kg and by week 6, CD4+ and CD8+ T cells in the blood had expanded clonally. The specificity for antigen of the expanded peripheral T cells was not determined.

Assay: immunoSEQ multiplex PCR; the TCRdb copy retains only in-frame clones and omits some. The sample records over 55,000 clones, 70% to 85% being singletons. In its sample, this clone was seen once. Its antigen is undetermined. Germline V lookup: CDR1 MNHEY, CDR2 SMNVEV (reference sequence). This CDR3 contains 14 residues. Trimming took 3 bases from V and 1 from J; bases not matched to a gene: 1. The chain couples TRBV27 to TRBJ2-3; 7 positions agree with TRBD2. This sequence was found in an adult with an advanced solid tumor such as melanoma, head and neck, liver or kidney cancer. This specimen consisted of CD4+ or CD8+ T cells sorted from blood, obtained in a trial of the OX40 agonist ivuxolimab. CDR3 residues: CASSLAGGTDTQYF. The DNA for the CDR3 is TGTGCCAGCAGTTTGGCGGGGGGCACAGATACGCAGTATTTT.